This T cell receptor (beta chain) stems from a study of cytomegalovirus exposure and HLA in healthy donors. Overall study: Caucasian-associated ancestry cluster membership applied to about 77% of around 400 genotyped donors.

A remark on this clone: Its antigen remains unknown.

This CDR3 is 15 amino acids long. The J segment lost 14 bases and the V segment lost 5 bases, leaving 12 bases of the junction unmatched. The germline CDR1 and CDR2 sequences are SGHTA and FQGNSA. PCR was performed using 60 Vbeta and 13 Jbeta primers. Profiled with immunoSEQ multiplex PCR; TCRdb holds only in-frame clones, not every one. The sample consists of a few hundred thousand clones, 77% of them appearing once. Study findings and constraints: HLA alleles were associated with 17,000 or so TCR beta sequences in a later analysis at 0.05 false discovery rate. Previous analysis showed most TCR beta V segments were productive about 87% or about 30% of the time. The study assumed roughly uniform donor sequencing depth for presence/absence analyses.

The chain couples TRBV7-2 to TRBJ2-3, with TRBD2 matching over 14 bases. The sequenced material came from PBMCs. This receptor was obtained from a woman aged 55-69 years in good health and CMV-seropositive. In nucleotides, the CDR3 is TGTGCCAGCAGCCCAGTCGGGACTAGCGGGGGCCCGACGTATTTT. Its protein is CASSPVGTSGGPTYF.